The rows below give T cell receptor beta chains drawn from one sample of a study of patients and donors after allogeneic stem cell transplantation. One entry per CDR3 protein, called by TCRdb with MiXCR from the RT-PCR reads. The sample yields over 400,000 distinct CDR3 sequences, around 15% seen once. Sequenced material: blood, either unsorted or a sorted T cell fraction (not recorded which). These receptors originate from a human donor who was either an allogeneic HSCT recipient or a stem cell or donor lymphocyte infusion donor (not recorded which). It is not recorded whose cells these are; they may come from a transplant donor. Each CDR3 is given with its conserved first and last residue. D genes are given only for firm matches. The size entry is marked missing in some rows and otherwise reads once, few, many or a size class.

size	J	V	D	CDR3	DNA
few	TRBJ2-2	TRBV6-2/TRBV6-3	TRBD1	CASSYPRTGWTGELFF	TGTGCCAGCAGTTACCCACGGACAGGGTGGACCGGGGAGCTGTTTTTT
few	TRBJ2-5	TRBV29-1	TRBD2	CSVPRLAGETQYF	TGCAGCGTTCCCCGACTAGCTGGAGAGACCCAGTACTTC
.	TRBJ2-7	TRBV6-1	.	CASSRTQGTYEQYF	TGTGCCAGCAGCCGAACGCAGGGGACCTACGAGCAGTACTTC
few	TRBJ2-2	TRBV2	TRBD2	CASSEGLVISGMNTGELFF	TGTGCCAGCAGTGAGGGATTAGTTATAAGCGGGATGAACACCGGGGAGCTGTTTTTT
.	TRBJ2-2	TRBV20-1	TRBD2	CSAREGTSGAWNTGELFF	TGCAGTGCTAGAGAGGGAACTAGCGGGGCTTGGAACACCGGGGAGCTGTTTTTT
.	TRBJ2-5	TRBV20-1	.	CSASLLGMGGETQYF	TGCAGTGCTAGCCTACTAGGGATGGGCGGGGAGACCCAGTACTTC
few	TRBJ1-5	TRBV7-8	.	CASSPNRARTSQPQHF	TGTGCCAGCAGCCCAAATCGGGCCAGGACGAGTCAGCCCCAGCATTTT
.	TRBJ2-7	TRBV4-1	.	CASSQSRDYEQYF	TGCGCCAGCAGCCAATCCAGGGACTACGAGCAGTACTTC
.	TRBJ1-2	TRBV7-9	.	CASSSEGAGAPHGYTF	TGTGCCAGCAGCTCCGAAGGGGCAGGGGCCCCGCATGGCTACACCTTC
.	TRBJ2-3	TRBV10-3	.	CAISESIGPSTDTQYF	TGTGCCATCAGTGAGTCGATTGGGCCTAGCACAGATACGCAGTATTTT
many	TRBJ1-3	TRBV12-3/TRBV12-4	.	CASSFGTIYF	TGTGCCAGCAGTTTCGGCACCATATATTTT
many	TRBJ2-2	TRBV12-3/TRBV12-4	TRBD2	CASSPTRGGLKTGELFF	TGTGCCAGCAGTCCCACACGGGGGGGCCTGAAGACCGGGGAGCTGTTTTTT
.	TRBJ2-5	TRBV6-2/TRBV6-3	.	CASNGVGTQYF	TGTGCCAGCAATGGAGTCGGGACCCAGTACTTC
few	TRBJ1-6	TRBV6-2/TRBV6-3	TRBD1	CASSYHLTGKDSPLHF	TGTGCCAGCAGTTACCATCTGACAGGGAAGGATTCACCCCTCCACTTT
few	TRBJ1-2	TRBV12-3/TRBV12-4	TRBD1	CASSLARRDRTHYGYTF	TGTGCCAGCAGTTTAGCAAGGCGGGACAGAACTCACTATGGCTACACCTTC
few	TRBJ2-7	TRBV15	.	CATSRPILGIDYEQYF	TGTGCCACCAGCAGACCTATTTTGGGCATCGACTACGAGCAGTACTTC
few	TRBJ2-4	TRBV20-1	TRBD1	CSAIGQELVKNIQYF	TGCAGTGCCATCGGACAGGAGTTGGTCAAAAACATTCAGTACTTC
.	TRBJ2-7	TRBV7-7	.	CASSLIPRHEQYF	TGTGCCAGCAGCTTAATCCCCAGACACGAGCAGTACTTC
.	TRBJ1-6	TRBV6-5	.	CASSYSGSGWNSPLHF	TGTGCCAGCAGTTATTCAGGGAGTGGTTGGAATTCACCCCTCCACTTT
.	TRBJ1-5	TRBV4-1	.	CASSQGGWGSGNQPQHF	TGCGCCAGCAGCCAAGGCGGTTGGGGAAGCGGCAATCAGCCCCAGCATTTT
.	TRBJ2-3	TRBV6-2/TRBV6-3	TRBD2	CASSYVPGERGTYGWDTQYF	TGTGCCAGCAGTTACGTGCCTGGCGAGCGGGGGACCTATGGATGGGATACGCAGTATTTT
many	TRBJ2-7	TRBV25-1	TRBD1	CASSIQDRRVDEQYF	TGTGCCAGCAGCATTCAGGACAGGAGAGTAGACGAGCAGTACTTC
.	TRBJ1-5	TRBV12-3/TRBV12-4	TRBD1	CASNYRGSNQPQHF	TGTGCCAGCAACTACAGGGGTAGCAATCAGCCCCAGCATTTT
.	TRBJ1-6	TRBV20-1	TRBD1	CSAGTGTANSPLHF	TGCAGTGCTGGGACCGGGACAGCCAATTCACCCCTCCACTTT
few	TRBJ2-7	TRBV25-1	.	CASSGQIYEQYF	TGTGCCAGCAGTGGTCAAATCTACGAGCAGTACTTC
.	TRBJ1-1	TRBV5-1	.	CASSLERQRTEAFF	TGCGCCAGCAGCTTGGAAAGACAAAGGACTGAAGCTTTCTTT
.	TRBJ1-1	TRBV28	.	CASSLTKGGTEAFF	TGTGCCAGCAGTTTGACTAAGGGCGGCACTGAAGCTTTCTTT
.	TRBJ1-5	TRBV6-8	.	CASRTGTSVAASNQPQHF	TGTGCCAGCAGAACCGGGACTTCCGTGGCCGCGAGCAATCAGCCCCAGCATTTT
few	TRBJ1-6	TRBV6-1	.	CASGRKGVGSPLHF	TGTGCCAGCGGCCGGAAGGGGGTCGGTTCACCCCTCCACTTT
few	TRBJ1-3	TRBV5-1	.	CASRGGSSGNTIYF	TGCGCCAGCAGGGGCGGAAGCTCTGGAAACACCATATATTTT
.	TRBJ2-6	TRBV7-3	.	CASSLTAGEGNVLTF	TGTGCCAGCAGCTTAACGGCAGGGGAAGGCAACGTCCTGACTTTC
.	TRBJ1-2	TRBV20-1	.	CSAGAVNYGYTF	TGCAGTGCTGGGGCGGTTAACTATGGCTACACCTTC
few	TRBJ2-3	TRBV25-1	.	CASRGLSGPNARKYF	TGTGCCAGCAGGGGGCTTTCGGGACCGAATGCGAGAAAGTATTTT
few	TRBJ1-5	TRBV6-2/TRBV6-3	TRBD1	CASSRLRTGFSNQPQHF	TGTGCCAGCAGCCGCCTTAGGACAGGCTTTAGCAATCAGCCCCAGCATTTT
few	TRBJ2-3	TRBV20-1	TRBD2	CSAPEPSGYTDTQYF	TGCAGTGCTCCAGAGCCTAGCGGCTACACAGATACGCAGTATTTT
few	TRBJ2-3	TRBV7-2	.	CASSPGASGGDTQYF	TGTGCCAGCAGCCCCGGGGCCTCCGGGGGAGATACGCAGTATTTT
few	TRBJ1-3	TRBV9	.	CASSPRDRFSGNTIYF	TGTGCCAGCAGCCCGAGAGACCGTTTCTCTGGAAACACCATATATTTT
.	TRBJ2-7	TRBV2	TRBD1	CASNSAGGSSSYEQYF	TGTGCCAGCAATTCCGCAGGGGGCTCATCCTCCTACGAGCAGTACTTC
many	TRBJ2-1	TRBV7-9	TRBD2	CASSVSLAGVFDEQFF	TGTGCCAGCAGCGTATCTCTAGCGGGTGTATTCGATGAGCAGTTCTTC
few	TRBJ2-7	TRBV20-1	.	CSASRQLTYEQYF	TGCAGTGCTAGTAGGCAGCTCACCTACGAGCAGTACTTC
.	TRBJ2-3	TRBV12-3/TRBV12-4	.	CASSFPWKDTDTQYF	TGTGCCAGCAGTTTTCCGTGGAAAGACACAGATACGCAGTATTTT
many	TRBJ2-7	TRBV20-1	TRBD2	CSAESSGGYEQYF	TGCAGTGCGGAGAGCAGCGGGGGTTACGAGCAGTACTTC
.	TRBJ1-1	TRBV19	.	CASRLKGNTEAFF	TGTGCCAGTAGGTTAAAGGGGAACACTGAAGCTTTCTTT
few	TRBJ1-1	TRBV20-1	.	CSARDEPNTEAFF	TGCAGTGCTAGAGATGAACCGAACACTGAAGCTTTCTTT
.	TRBJ2-7	TRBV20-1	TRBD1	CSARRGQGRYEQYF	TGCAGTGCTCGCCGGGGACAGGGGAGGTACGAGCAGTACTTC